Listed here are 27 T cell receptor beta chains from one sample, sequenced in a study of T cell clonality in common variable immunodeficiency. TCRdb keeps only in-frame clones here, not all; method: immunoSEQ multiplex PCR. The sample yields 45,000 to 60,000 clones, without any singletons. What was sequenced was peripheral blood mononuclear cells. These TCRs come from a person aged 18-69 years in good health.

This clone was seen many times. This chain's CDR3 is CSAPAGTRGFGANVLTF. The sequenced part of the CDR3 DNA is TGCAGTGCCCCCGCGGGGACTAGAGGGTTTGGGGCCAACGTC. This sequence joins TRBV20-1 and TRBJ2-6, with TRBD2 identical over 8 bases. The DNA ends 3 residues before the CDR3 does, and the rest of the CDR3 is filled in from the germline J gene. Germline V CDR1 and CDR2: DFQATT, SNEGSKA (reference sequence). This CDR3 comprises 17 residues. After removal of 6 bases from V and 3 bases from J, the junction contained 13 bases not matched to a gene.

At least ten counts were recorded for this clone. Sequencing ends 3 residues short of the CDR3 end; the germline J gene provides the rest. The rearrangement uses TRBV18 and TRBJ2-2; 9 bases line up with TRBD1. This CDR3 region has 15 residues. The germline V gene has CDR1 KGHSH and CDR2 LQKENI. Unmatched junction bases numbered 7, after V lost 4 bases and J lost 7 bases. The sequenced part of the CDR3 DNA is TGTGCCAGCTCACGTCAACAGGGGGCCGGCGGGGAG. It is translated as CASSRQQGAGGE. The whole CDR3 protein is CASSRQQGAGGELFF. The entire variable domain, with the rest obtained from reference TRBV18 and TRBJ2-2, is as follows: NAGVMQNPRHLVRRRGQEARLRCSPMKGHSHVYWYRQLPEEGLKFMVYLQKENIIDESGMPKERFSAEFPKEGPSILRIQQVVRGDSAAYFCASSRQQGAGGELFFGEGSRLTVL.

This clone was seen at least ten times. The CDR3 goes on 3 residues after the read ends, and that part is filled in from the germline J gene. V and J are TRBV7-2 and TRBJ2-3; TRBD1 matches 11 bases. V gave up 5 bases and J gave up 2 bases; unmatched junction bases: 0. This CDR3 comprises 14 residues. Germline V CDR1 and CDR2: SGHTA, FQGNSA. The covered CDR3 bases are TGTGCCAGCAGCGGACAGGGGGCCACAGATACG. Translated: CASSGQGATDT. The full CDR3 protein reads CASSGQGATDTQYF.

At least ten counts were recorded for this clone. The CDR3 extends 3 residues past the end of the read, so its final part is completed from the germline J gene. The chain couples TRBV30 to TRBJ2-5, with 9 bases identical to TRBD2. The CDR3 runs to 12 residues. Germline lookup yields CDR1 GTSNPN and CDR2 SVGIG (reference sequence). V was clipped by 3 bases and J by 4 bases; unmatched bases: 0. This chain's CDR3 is CAWRTSGETQYF. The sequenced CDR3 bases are TGTGCCTGGAGGACTAGCGGAGAGACC.

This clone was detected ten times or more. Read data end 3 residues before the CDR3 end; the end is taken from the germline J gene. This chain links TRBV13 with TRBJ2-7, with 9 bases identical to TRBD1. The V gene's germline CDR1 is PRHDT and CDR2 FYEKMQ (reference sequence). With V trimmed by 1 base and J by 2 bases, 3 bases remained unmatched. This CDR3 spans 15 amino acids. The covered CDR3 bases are TGTGCCAGCAGCTTAGCCGGACAGGGGACCTACGAG. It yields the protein CASSLAGQGTYE. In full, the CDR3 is CASSLAGQGTYEQYF.

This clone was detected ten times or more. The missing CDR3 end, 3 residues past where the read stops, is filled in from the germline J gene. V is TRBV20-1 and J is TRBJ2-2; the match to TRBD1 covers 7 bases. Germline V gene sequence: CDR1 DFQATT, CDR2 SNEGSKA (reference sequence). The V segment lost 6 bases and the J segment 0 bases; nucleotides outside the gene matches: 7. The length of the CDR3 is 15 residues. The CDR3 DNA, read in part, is TGCAGTGCCCGGGCAGGGGGAACGAACACCGGGGAG. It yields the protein CSARAGGTNTGE. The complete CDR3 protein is CSARAGGTNTGELFF.

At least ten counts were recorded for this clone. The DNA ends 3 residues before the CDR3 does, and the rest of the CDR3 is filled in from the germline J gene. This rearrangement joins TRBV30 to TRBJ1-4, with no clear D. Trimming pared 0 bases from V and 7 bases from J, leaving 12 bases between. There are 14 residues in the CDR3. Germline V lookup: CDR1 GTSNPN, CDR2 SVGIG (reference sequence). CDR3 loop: CAWSVKGTAEKLFF. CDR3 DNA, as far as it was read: TGTGCCTGGAGTGTAAAGGGCACCGCTGAAAAA.

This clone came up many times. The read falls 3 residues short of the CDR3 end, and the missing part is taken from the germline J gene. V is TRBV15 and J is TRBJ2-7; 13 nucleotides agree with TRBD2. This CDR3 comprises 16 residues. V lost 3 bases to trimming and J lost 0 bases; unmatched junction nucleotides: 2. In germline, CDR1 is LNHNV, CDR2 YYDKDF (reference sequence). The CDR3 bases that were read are TGTGCCACCAGCAGGGGACTAGCGGGGAGCTCCTACGAG. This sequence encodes CATSRGLAGSSYE. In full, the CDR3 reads CATSRGLAGSSYEQYF.

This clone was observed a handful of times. CDR3 DNA (partial): TGCGCCACCTCGTCGGGTAGCACAGATACG. Amino acid sequence: CATSSGSTDT. The full CDR3 protein is CATSSGSTDTQYF. V and J are TRBV5-1 and TRBJ2-3, with D unclear. The read ends 3 residues early relative to the CDR3; the germline J gene fills the gap. The germline CDR1 and CDR2 sequences are SGHRS and YFSETQ. Trimming removed 9 bases from V and 0 bases from J, with 11 bases in between. The CDR3 length is 13 residues.

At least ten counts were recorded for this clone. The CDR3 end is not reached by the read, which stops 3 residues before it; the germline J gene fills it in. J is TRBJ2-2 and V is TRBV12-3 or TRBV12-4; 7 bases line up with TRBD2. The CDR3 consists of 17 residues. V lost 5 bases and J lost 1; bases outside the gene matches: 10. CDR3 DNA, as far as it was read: TGTGCCAGCAGTACGGCCGAAGGCGGGGGGAACACCGGGGAG. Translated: CASSTAEGGGNTGE. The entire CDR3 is CASSTAEGGGNTGELFF.

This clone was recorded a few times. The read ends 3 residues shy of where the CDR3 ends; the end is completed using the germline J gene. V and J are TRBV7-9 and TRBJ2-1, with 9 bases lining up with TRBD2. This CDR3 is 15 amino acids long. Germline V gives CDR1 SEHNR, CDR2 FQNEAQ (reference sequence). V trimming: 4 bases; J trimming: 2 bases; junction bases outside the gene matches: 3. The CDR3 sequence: CASSSAGGPYNEQFF. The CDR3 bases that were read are TGTGCCAGCAGCTCCGCGGGGGGGCCCTACAATGAG.

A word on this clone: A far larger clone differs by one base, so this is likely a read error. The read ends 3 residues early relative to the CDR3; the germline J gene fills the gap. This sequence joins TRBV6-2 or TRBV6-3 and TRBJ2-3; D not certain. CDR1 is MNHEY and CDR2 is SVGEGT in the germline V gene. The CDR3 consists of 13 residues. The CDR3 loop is CASARSEVETQYF. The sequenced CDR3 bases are TGTGCCAGTGCACGGAGCGAGGTTGAGACG.

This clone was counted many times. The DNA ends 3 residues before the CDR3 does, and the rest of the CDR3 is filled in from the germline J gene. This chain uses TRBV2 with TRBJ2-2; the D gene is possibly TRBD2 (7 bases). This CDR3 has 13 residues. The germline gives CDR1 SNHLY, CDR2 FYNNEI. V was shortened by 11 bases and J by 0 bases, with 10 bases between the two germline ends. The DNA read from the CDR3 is TGTGCCGGAGGGGGGGCGAACACCGGGGAG. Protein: CAGGGANTGE. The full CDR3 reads CAGGGANTGELFF.

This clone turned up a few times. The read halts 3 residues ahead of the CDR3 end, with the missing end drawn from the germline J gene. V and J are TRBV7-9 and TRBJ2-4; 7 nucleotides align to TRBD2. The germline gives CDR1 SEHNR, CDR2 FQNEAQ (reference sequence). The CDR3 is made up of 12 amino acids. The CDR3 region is CASSLGDYGQYF. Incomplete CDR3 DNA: TGTGCCAGCAGCTTAGGGGACTATGGT.

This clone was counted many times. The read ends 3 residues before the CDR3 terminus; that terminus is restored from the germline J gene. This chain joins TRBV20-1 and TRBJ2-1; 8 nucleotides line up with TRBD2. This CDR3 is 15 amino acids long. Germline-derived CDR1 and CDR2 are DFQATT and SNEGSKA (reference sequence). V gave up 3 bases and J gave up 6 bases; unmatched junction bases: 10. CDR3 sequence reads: CSARVRGGPGNEQFF. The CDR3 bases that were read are TGCAGTGCTAGGGTTCGGGGGGGGCCGGGCAATGAG.

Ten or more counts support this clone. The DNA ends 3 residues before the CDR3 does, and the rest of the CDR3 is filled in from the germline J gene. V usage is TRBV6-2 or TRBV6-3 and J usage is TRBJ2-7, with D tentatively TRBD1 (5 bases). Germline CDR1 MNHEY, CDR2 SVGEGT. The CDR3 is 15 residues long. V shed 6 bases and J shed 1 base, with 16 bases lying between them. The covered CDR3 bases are TGTGCCAGCAGCTCCGTTGGGGCATTATCCTACGAG. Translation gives CASSSVGALSYE. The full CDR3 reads CASSSVGALSYEQYF.

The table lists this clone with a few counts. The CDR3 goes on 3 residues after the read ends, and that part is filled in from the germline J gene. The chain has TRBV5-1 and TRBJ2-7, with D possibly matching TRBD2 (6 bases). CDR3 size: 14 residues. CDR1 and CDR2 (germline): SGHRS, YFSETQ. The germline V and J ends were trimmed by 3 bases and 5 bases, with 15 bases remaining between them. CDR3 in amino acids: CASSSEVRTNEQYF. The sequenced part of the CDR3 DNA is TGCGCCAGCAGCTCGGAGGTTCGGACTAACGAG.

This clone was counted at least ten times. CDR3 bases read: TGCGCCAGCAGCTTGGATGGACAGGGTGACGGC. It is translated as CASSLDGQGDG. The full CDR3 is CASSLDGQGDGYTF. The chain links TRBV5-1 to TRBJ1-2; 8 bases fit TRBD1. The DNA ends 3 residues before the CDR3 does, and the rest of the CDR3 is filled in from the germline J gene. CDR1 is SGHRS and CDR2 is YFSETQ in the germline V gene. The CDR3 extends over 14 amino acids.

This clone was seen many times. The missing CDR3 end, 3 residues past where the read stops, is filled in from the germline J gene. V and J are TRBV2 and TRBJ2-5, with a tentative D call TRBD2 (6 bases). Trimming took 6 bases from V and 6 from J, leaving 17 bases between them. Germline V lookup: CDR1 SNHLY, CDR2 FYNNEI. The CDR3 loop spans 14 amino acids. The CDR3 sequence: CASRRAGQGKTQYF. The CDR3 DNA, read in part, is TGTGCCAGCAGGAGGGCGGGGCAGGGAAAGACC.

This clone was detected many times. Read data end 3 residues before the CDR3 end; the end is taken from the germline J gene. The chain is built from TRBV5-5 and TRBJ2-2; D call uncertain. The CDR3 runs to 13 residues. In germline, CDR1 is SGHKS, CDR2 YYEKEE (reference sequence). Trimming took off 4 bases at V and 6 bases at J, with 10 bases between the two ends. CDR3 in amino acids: CASSLVQSGELFF. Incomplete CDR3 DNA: TGTGCCAGCAGCCTGGTCCAATCCGGGGAG.

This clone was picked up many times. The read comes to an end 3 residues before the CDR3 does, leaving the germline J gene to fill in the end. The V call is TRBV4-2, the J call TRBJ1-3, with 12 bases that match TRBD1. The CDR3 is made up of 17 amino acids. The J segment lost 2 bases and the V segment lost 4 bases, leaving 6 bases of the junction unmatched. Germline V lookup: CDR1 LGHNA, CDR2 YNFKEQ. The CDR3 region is CASSPMGQGAPGNTIYF. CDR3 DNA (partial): TGTGCCAGCAGCCCTATGGGACAGGGGGCCCCTGGAAACACC.

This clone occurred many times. CDR3 protein: CAWSVDSHGNTIYF. Incomplete CDR3 DNA: TGTGCCTGGAGTGTAGACAGCCATGGAAACACC. The J gene is TRBJ1-3, the V gene TRBV30, with D possibly matching TRBD1 (5 bases). The read gets to within 3 residues of the CDR3 end, and the germline J gene fills in the rest. Trimming cost V 0 bases and J 3 bases, with 9 bases left between them. This CDR3 has 14 residues. CDR1 is GTSNPN, CDR2 SVGIG, per germline (reference sequence).

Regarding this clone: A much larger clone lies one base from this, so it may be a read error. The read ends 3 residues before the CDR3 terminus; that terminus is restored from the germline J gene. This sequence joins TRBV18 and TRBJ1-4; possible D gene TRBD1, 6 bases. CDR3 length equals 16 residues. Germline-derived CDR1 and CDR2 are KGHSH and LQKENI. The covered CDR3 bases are TGTGCCAGCTCCTTGCGGGGGCCAGGGGAAAATTCACCA. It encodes CASSLRGPGENSP. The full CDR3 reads CASSLRGPGENSPLFF. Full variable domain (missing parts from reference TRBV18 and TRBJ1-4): NAGVMQNPRHLVRRRGQEARLRCSPMKGHSHVYWYRQLPEEGLKFMVYLQKENIIDESGMPKERFSAEFPKEGPSILRIQQVVRGDSAAYFCASSLRGPGENSPLFFGSGTQLSVL.

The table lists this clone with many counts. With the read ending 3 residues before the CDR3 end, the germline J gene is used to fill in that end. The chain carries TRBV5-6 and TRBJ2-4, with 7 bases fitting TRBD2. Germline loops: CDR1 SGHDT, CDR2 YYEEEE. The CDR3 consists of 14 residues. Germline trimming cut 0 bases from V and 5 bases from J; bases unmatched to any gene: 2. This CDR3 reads CASSLGAGENIQYF. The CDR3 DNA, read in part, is TGTGCCAGCAGCTTGGGGGCGGGGGAAAACATT.

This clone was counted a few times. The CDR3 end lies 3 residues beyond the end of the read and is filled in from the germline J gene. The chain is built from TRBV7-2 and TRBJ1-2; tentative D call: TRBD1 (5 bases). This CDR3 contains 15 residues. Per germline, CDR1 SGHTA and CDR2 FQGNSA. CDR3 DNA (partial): TGTGCCAGCAGCAAAGCGGGGGTCTATACGGATACC. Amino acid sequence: CASSKAGVYTDT. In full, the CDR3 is CASSKAGVYTDTYTF.

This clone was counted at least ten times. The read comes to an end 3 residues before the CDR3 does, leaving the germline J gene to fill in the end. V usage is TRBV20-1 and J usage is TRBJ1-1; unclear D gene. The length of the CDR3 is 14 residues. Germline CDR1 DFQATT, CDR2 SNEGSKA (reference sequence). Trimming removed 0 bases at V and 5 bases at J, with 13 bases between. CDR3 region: CSARDPRGGTEAFF. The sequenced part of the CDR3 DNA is TGCAGTGCTAGAGATCCTCGGGGAGGTACTGAA.

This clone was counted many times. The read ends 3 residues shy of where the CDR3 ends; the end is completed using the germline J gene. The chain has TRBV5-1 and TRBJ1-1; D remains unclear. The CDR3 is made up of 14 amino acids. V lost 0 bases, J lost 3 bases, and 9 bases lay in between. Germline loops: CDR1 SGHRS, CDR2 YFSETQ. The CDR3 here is CASSLDGRDTEAFF. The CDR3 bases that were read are TGCGCCAGCAGCTTGGACGGTAGGGACACTGAA.